This TCR beta chain appears in the sequencing data of a study of T cell repertoires in cytomegalovirus infection. Overall study: Both CMV infection and a matching HLA type were indicated by public TCR beta signatures.

Germline trimming cut 3 bases from V and 3 bases from J; bases unmatched to any gene: 13. The CDR3 length is 18 residues. CDR1 is LGHNA and CDR2 is YSLEER in the germline V gene. This clonotype was counted only a few times. Its target is unknown. TCRdb reanalysed the reads using MiXCR and keeps one entry per CDR3 protein. In the table there are 650,000 to 900,000 distinct CDR3 sequences, roughly 29% of which are singletons. The chain employs TRBV4-3 and TRBJ2-3, with 9 bases lining up with TRBD1. This receptor was taken from a human donor in good health (CMV status not recorded). Some clones in this sample may be carry-over from other donors' samples. Here the sequenced sample was cultured CD8+ T cells from PBMCs, taken from culture after CMV antigen stimulation. CDR3 bases: TGCGCCAGCAGCCAGGCCGGGACAGGGTTCCTAATTACAGATACGCAGTATTTT. Translated: CASSQAGTGFLITDTQYF.